Below, 16 T cell receptor beta chains from the same sample are listed, as sequenced in a study of Ad26.COV2.S vaccination and SARS-CoV-2 variants. Data came from immunoSEQ multiplex PCR; TCRdb stores just in-frame clones and leaves some out. Of approximately 150,000 clones in the sample, roughly 88% were seen once. Sequenced material: peripheral blood, taken after recovery from COVID-19. The source is a human donor who had recovered from COVID-19.

The chain joins TRBV15 to TRBJ1-4, with D possibly TRBD1 on 6 matching bases. This CDR3 region has 15 residues. Between the trimmed V and J ends, which lost 0 bases and 4 bases, there was a span of 9 bases. Germline loops: CDR1 LNHNV, CDR2 YYDKDF (reference sequence). The CDR3 DNA sequence: TGTGCCACCAGCAGAGAGAGGGGGGATAATGAAAAACTGTTTTTT. Its protein is CATSRERGDNEKLFF. Combining the CDR3 with reference TRBV15 and TRBJ1-4 gives the whole variable domain DAMVIQNPRYQVTQFGKPVTLSCSQTLNHNVMYWYQQKSSQAPKLLFHYYDKDFNNEADTPDNFQSRRPNTSFCFLDIRSPGLGDTAMYLCATSRERGDNEKLFFGSGTQLSVL.

The rearrangement uses TRBV5-8 and TRBJ2-7, with 8 bases that match TRBD1. The ends lost 4 bases at V and 7 bases at J; junction bases unmatched: 10. The germline V gene encodes CDR1 SGHTS and CDR2 YDEGEE. The CDR3 sequence is 14 residues long. The CDR3, as DNA: TGTGCCAGCAGCATCCAGGGGGCGCTTGGGGAGCAGTACTTC. Translated, it gives CASSIQGALGEQYF.

This clone was recorded only once. The chain carries TRBV7-2 and TRBJ2-5; D is possibly TRBD2 (5 bases). Looked up from germline, CDR1 is SGHTA and CDR2 is FQGNSA. Trimming took 0 bases from V and 1 from J, leaving 6 bases between them. The CDR3 has 14 amino acids. CDR3 sequence reads: CASSLALAQETQYF. The CDR3 bases are TGTGCCAGCAGCTTAGCGCTAGCCCAAGAGACCCAGTACTTC.

V usage is TRBV6-5 and J usage is TRBJ1-1; TRBD1 matches at 7 bases. The CDR3 has 13 amino acids. The germline gives CDR1 MNHEY, CDR2 SVGAGI. Trimming at V came to 5 bases and at J to 5 bases, leaving 5 bases not matched to a gene. CDR3 nucleotide sequence: TGTGCCAGCAGTCAGGGGACAGCAACTGAAGCTTTCTTT. Its protein is CASSQGTATEAFF.

This chain uses TRBV11-2 with TRBJ1-1; a possible D gene is TRBD1 (6 bases). The CDR3 has 12 residues. Trimming cost V 5 bases and J 7 bases, with 11 bases left between them. Germline loops: CDR1 SGHAT, CDR2 FQNNGV. The CDR3 DNA sequence: TGTGCCAGCAGCGTAACAGGGAATGAAGCTTTCTTT. As protein: CASSVTGNEAFF.

The rearrangement uses TRBV7-9 and TRBJ1-6, with D uncertain. V was cut by 7 bases and J by 7 bases, with 17 bases left in between. The CDR3 has 15 residues. Germline loops: CDR1 SEHNR, CDR2 FQNEAQ (reference sequence). The CDR3 DNA reads as TGTGCCAGCAAGGCCCAGGAAGGTGCCAATTCACCCCTCCACTTT. Amino acids: CASKAQEGANSPLHF. Together with reference TRBV7-9 and TRBJ1-6, the CDR3 gives the full variable domain: DTGVSQNPRHKITKRGQNVTFRCDPISEHNRLYWYRQTLGQGPEFLTYFQNEAQLEKSRLLSDRFSAERPKGSFSTLEIQRTEQGDSAMYLCASKAQEGANSPLHFGNGTRLTVT.

The V and J genes are TRBV28 and TRBJ1-2; D is ambiguous. Trimming stripped 2 bases from V and 5 bases from J, with 12 bases between. CDR3 size: 14 residues. CDR1 is MDHEN, CDR2 SYDVKM, per germline. CDR3 amino acids: CASSLRGRRYGYTF. CDR3 nucleotides: TGTGCCAGCAGTTTACGGGGTCGGAGGTATGGCTACACCTTC.

The V and J genes are TRBV6-1 and TRBJ1-5, with a possible D match to TRBD1 (6 bases). Trimming pared 3 bases from V and 7 bases from J, leaving 16 bases between. The CDR3 is made up of 15 amino acids. Germline loops: CDR1 MNHNS, CDR2 SASEGT. The CDR3 spells CASSDQGRLLQPQHF. Here the CDR3 DNA reads TGTGCCAGCAGTGACCAGGGGAGGCTGCTACAGCCCCAGCATTTT.

The J gene is TRBJ2-3, the V gene TRBV25-1, with 7 nucleotides matching TRBD2. This CDR3 spans 14 amino acids. V was clipped by 5 bases and J by 5 bases; unmatched bases: 7. CDR1 and CDR2 (germline): MGHDK, SYGVNS. The CDR3 bases are TGTGCCAGCAGTACCGGCAGGGAGGGAGATACGCAGTATTTT. Translation gives CASSTGREGDTQYF.

This chain links TRBV10-3 with TRBJ2-2, with 7 bases identical to TRBD2. Germline V lookup: CDR1 ENHRY, CDR2 SYGVKD. This CDR3 has 15 residues. The trim removed 4 bases at V and 6 bases at J, leaving 8 bases unmatched. CDR3 in amino acids: CAISAGAGRSGELFF. CDR3 nucleotide sequence: TGTGCCATCAGTGCAGGAGCGGGAAGGTCCGGGGAGCTGTTTTTT.

V and J are TRBV28 and TRBJ1-2, with a tentative D call TRBD1 (6 bases). The CDR3 has 12 residues. Germline assignment: CDR1 MDHEN and CDR2 SYDVKM. V was pared by 4 bases and J by 7 bases, with 10 bases between. CDR3 loop: CASSSGVGGYTF. The CDR3 coding sequence is TGTGCCAGCAGTTCAGGGGTGGGTGGCTACACCTTC.

The V and J genes are TRBV19 and TRBJ2-1; D uncertain. Germline CDR1 and CDR2: LNHDA and SQIVND (reference sequence). With 6 bases removed from V and 7 bases from J, the gap between germline ends came to 7 bases. The CDR3 spans 11 residues. The CDR3 DNA reads as TGTGCCAGTAGCCTCCGGAATGAGCAGTTCTTC. Translating it yields CASSLRNEQFF. The complete variable domain, with remaining parts taken from reference TRBV19 and TRBJ2-1, reads DGGITQSPKYLFRKEGQNVTLSCEQNLNHDAMYWYRQDPGQGLRLIYYSQIVNDFQKGDIAEGYSVSREKKESFPLTVTSAQKNPTAFYLCASSLRNEQFFGPGTRLTVL.

A single count supports this clone. The rearrangement links TRBV19 to TRBJ2-2; perhaps TRBD1 as D (5 bases). Trimming removed 4 bases at V and 3 bases at J, with 15 bases between. The V gene's germline CDR1 is LNHDA and CDR2 SQIVND (reference sequence). This CDR3 spans 16 amino acids. Written as DNA, the CDR3 is TGTGCCAGTAGTAGTTATAGGGGTTTAGACACCGGGGAGCTGTTTTTT. Translated, it gives CASSSYRGLDTGELFF.

The chain carries TRBV6-2 or TRBV6-3 and TRBJ2-7, with D perhaps TRBD2 (6 bases). There are 15 residues in the CDR3. Trimming left V 1 base short and J 2 bases short, with 12 bases between. Per the germline V gene, CDR1 is MNHEY and CDR2 is SVGEGT. The CDR3 nucleotides are TGTGCCAGCAGTTACTGGCGGGACGGAGCCTACGAGCAGTACTTC. It encodes CASSYWRDGAYEQYF.

This clone has only a few counts. This sequence joins TRBV6-5 and TRBJ1-2; 8 bases fit TRBD1. The CDR3 spans 15 residues. Germline CDR1 and CDR2: MNHEY and SVGAGI. V lost 0 bases, J lost 6 bases, and 6 bases stayed unmatched. The DNA of the CDR3 is TGTGCCAGCAGTTACTCGTCAGGGGGCCGCGATGGCTACACCTTC. Translating gives CASSYSSGGRDGYTF.

The V gene is TRBV7-8, the J gene TRBJ1-3; 9 bases are shared with TRBD1. V shed 5 bases and J 4 bases; nucleotides not matched to a gene: 9. Germline CDR1 SGHVS, CDR2 FQNEAQ. The CDR3 totals 16 residues. Here the CDR3 reads CASSRLGTGSGNTIYF. CDR3 nucleotide sequence: TGTGCCAGCAGCCGGCTAGGGACAGGGTCCGGAAACACCATATATTTT.